This T cell receptor (beta chain) was recorded in a study of cytomegalovirus exposure and HLA in healthy donors. Study-wide results and caveats: Later genetic work tied a missense DCLRE1C variant to beta-chain V and J trimming. Segments of the TCR beta V type were, in most cases, productive about 90% or about 30% of the time in an earlier analysis. Indistinguishability led to the exclusion of some V segments, TRBV6-2 and TRBV6-3 included.

Each donor's status was that of a healthy bone marrow donor. V trimming: 1 base; J trimming: 6 bases; junction bases outside the gene matches: 7. This CDR3 has 15 residues. Germline V gene sequence: CDR1 SGDLS, CDR2 YYNGEE. PCR was performed using 60 Vbeta and 13 Jbeta primers. TCRdb's copy holds only in-frame clones and misses some; the assay was immunoSEQ multiplex PCR. Altogether about 110,000 clones are present, 75% to 85% being singletons, with the ten largest covering less than 2%. Regarding this clone: The antigen remains unidentified.

The chain has TRBV9 and TRBJ2-1, with TRBD2 matching 7 bases. The origin of this receptor is a man aged 50 to 60 in good health and CMV-seronegative. Sequencing was carried out using PBMCs. CDR3 coding DNA: TGTGCCAGCAGCGTAACCAGCGGGGCCACCAATGAGCAGTTCTTC. Translated: CASSVTSGATNEQFF.